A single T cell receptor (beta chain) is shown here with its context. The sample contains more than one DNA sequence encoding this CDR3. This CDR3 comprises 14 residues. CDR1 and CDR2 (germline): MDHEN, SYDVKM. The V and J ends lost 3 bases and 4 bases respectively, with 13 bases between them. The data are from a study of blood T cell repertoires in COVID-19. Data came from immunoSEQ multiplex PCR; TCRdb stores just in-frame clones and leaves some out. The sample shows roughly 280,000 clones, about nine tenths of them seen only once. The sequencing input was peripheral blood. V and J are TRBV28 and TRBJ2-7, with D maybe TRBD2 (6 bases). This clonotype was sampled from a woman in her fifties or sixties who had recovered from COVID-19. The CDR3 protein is CASSLSGRGYEQYF. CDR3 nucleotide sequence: TGTGCCAGCAGTTTGTCCGGGAGAGGGTACGAGCAGTACTTC.